This record covers a single T cell receptor beta chain. The antigen is undetermined. The sample is drawn from a study of cytomegalovirus exposure and HLA in healthy donors. Study findings and constraints: Beyond CMV serostatus, there was no information to go on about immune exposure. It was reportedly the case that the classifier diagnosed cytomegalovirus status with high specificity and sensitivity.

This PCR relied on a set of 60 Vbeta primers and 13 Jbeta primers. TCRdb keeps only in-frame clones here, not all; method: immunoSEQ multiplex PCR. The sample lists 150,000 to 250,000 clones; roughly 85% were seen once. From germline, CDR1 is SEHNR and CDR2 FQNEAQ (reference sequence). The CDR3 consists of 14 residues. V dropped 1 base and J dropped 10; count of bases not matched to a gene: 6. The V and J genes are TRBV7-9 and TRBJ2-1; 8 bases align to TRBD2. What was sequenced was PBMCs. This TCR was recovered from a woman between 45 and 60 years old in good health and CMV-seronegative. This chain's CDR3 is CASSLDGRAREQFF. In nucleotides, the CDR3 is TGTGCCAGCAGCTTAGACGGGAGGGCCCGGGAGCAGTTCTTC.